These 5 T cell receptor beta chains share one sample of origin, sequenced in a study of shared clonotypes between healthy human individuals. Using immunoSEQ multiplex PCR, the repertoire was profiled, and TCRdb retains in-frame clones only, with some absent. The data hold approximately 480,000 clones, with over 75% observed a single time. Sequenced input: PBMCs. These receptors came from a woman aged 40 to 50 in good health. Some clones in this sample may be carry-over from other donors' samples.

The gene calls are TRBV30 and TRBJ1-1, with D perhaps TRBD1 (6 bases). CDR3 length: 14 amino acids. Trimming left V 3 bases short and J 2 bases short, with 13 bases between. Germline loops: CDR1 GTSNPN, CDR2 SVGIG (reference sequence). The CDR3 reads CAWSGRGRNTEAFF. The CDR3 DNA reads as TGTGCCTGGAGCGGCAGGGGCCGAAACACTGAAGCTTTCTTT.

The chain is built from TRBV5-1 and TRBJ1-5; a possible D gene is TRBD1 (6 bases). Germline CDR1 SGHRS, CDR2 YFSETQ. The CDR3 covers 14 residues. Trimming stripped 1 base from V and 4 bases from J, with 9 bases between. Here the CDR3 reads CASSLTGWNQPQHF. CDR3 bases: TGCGCCAGCAGCTTGACAGGGTGGAATCAGCCCCAGCATTTT.

This clone was recorded at least ten times. The chain is built from TRBV6-1 and TRBJ1-2; D is unresolved. Germline-derived CDR1 and CDR2 are MNHNS and SASEGT. The CDR3 spans 15 residues. V lost 1 base and J lost 1, with 10 bases in between. CDR3 sequence: CASSEEGASNYGYTF. The CDR3, as DNA: TGTGCCAGCAGTGAAGAAGGCGCCAGTAACTATGGCTACACCTTC.

The chain joins TRBV6-6 to TRBJ1-1; D may be TRBD1 (5 bases). The germline gives CDR1 MNHNY, CDR2 SVGAGI (reference sequence). The CDR3 is made up of 16 amino acids. V lost 0 bases and J 4 bases, leaving 15 bases between the germline ends. The CDR3, as DNA: TGTGCCAGCAGTTACTCGCCCGGGACGCAGGCCACTGAAGCTTTCTTT. It encodes CASSYSPGTQATEAFF.

The chain carries TRBV10-3 and TRBJ2-1, with 10 bases lining up with TRBD2. Germline lookup yields CDR1 ENHRY and CDR2 SYGVKD. Losses at the gene ends were 4 bases for V and 4 bases for J; bases not matched to a gene: 4. CDR3 size: 15 residues. The CDR3 bases are TGTGCCATCAGTGGATCTAGCGGGAGTTACAATGAGCAGTTCTTC. It specifies CAISGSSGSYNEQFF.